Included here is one T cell receptor (beta chain) sequence, with context. The data belong to a study of cytomegalovirus exposure and HLA in healthy donors. This CDR3 contains 15 residues. Germline values: CDR1 SGHTS, CDR2 YDEGEE. V dropped 6 bases and J dropped 1 base, with 15 bases sitting between them. In the PCR, 60 Vbeta and 13 Jbeta primers were used. Produced via immunoSEQ multiplex PCR; TCRdb's table is partial and in-frame only. The sample gives 130,000 or so clones, 77% of which show up once; under 5% is in the top ten. The chain is built from TRBV5-8 and TRBJ2-3; D unresolved. The source is a male donor in good health and CMV-seropositive. Sequencing input: PBMCs. CDR3: CASNHVFSRTDTQYF. DNA of the CDR3: TGTGCCAGCAACCATGTTTTTAGCCGCACAGATACGCAGTATTTT.